This T cell receptor (beta chain) appears in the sequencing data of a study of beta chain features in type 1 diabetes. Points on this clone: What it binds is unknown.

Findings of the study overall: In every one of the four CD4+ subsets, TCRB CDR3s were moderately but significantly shorter in Type 1 diabetes patients. In comparison with healthy donors, patients had naive, central memory and Treg TCRB repertoires that appeared more similar.

A CD45RO/CCR7/CD25/CD127/CD95/CD27 panel sorted naive, central memory, regulatory and stem cell-like memory CD4+ cells. What was sequenced were expressed TCRB transcripts, since all of the isolated RNA had been reverse transcribed. The method was immunoSEQ multiplex PCR; TCRdb's version includes in-frame clones alone and lacks a portion of them. The sample contains more than 250,000 clones, about 23% of which appear only once. V lost 4 bases and J 4 bases, leaving 20 bases between the germline ends. This CDR3 is built from 16 residues. Germline assignment: CDR1 SGDLS and CDR2 YYNGEE. This sequence was found in a woman younger than 45 with type 1 diabetes. Specimen: naive CD4+ T cells from blood. This chain uses TRBV9 with TRBJ1-1, with D tentatively TRBD1 (5 bases). The DNA for the CDR3 is TGTGCCAGCAGCCCCTTGAGTCCTGGGGGGTTCACTGAAGCTTTCTTT. Protein sequence: CASSPLSPGGFTEAFF.